The 31 T cell receptor beta chains listed next were all sequenced from one sample in a study of blood T cell repertoires in COVID-19. Produced via immunoSEQ multiplex PCR; TCRdb's table is partial and in-frame only. This sample has over 200,000 clones, with about 83% found just once. Sequences were obtained from peripheral blood. The origin of the receptors is a man in his forties or fifties with active or convalescent COVID-19.

In its sample, this clone was seen a few times. J is TRBJ1-2 and V is TRBV18, with TRBD1 matching 9 bases. CDR1 KGHSH and CDR2 LQKENI come from the germline V gene. There are 16 residues in the CDR3. The J segment lost 5 bases and the V segment lost 0 bases, leaving 7 bases of the junction unmatched. CDR3 sequence (DNA): TGTGCCAGCTCACCACCGACCCCACAGGGGGCATATGGCTACACCTTC. It encodes CASSPPTPQGAYGYTF. Combining the CDR3 with reference TRBV18 and TRBJ1-2 gives the whole variable domain NAGVMQNPRHLVRRRGQEARLRCSPMKGHSHVYWYRQLPEEGLKFMVYLQKENIIDESGMPKERFSAEFPKEGPSILRIQQVVRGDSAAYFCASSPPTPQGAYGYTFGSGTRLTVV.

CDR3: CATSRDLGLTYEQYF. The CDR3 nucleotides read TGTGCCACCAGCAGAGATTTGGGGCTAACCTACGAGCAGTACTTC. The V and J genes are TRBV15 and TRBJ2-7; D is perhaps TRBD1 (5 bases). Between the trimmed V and J ends, which lost 0 bases and 2 bases, there was a span of 11 bases. Germline CDR1 and CDR2: LNHNV and YYDKDF (reference sequence). This CDR3 comprises 15 residues.

The genes are TRBV11-2 and TRBJ1-3, with D perhaps matching TRBD1 (5 bases). V dropped 1 base and J dropped 0 bases, with 10 bases sitting between them. Germline lookup yields CDR1 SGHAT and CDR2 FQNNGV. The CDR3 is made up of 16 amino acids. CDR3 region: CASSLGQRSSGNTIYF. In nucleotides, the CDR3 is TGTGCCAGCAGCTTAGGACAGAGAAGCTCTGGAAACACCATATATTTT. Combining the CDR3 with reference TRBV11-2 and TRBJ1-3 gives the whole variable domain EAGVAQSPRYKIIEKRQSVAFWCNPISGHATLYWYQQILGQGPKLLIQFQNNGVVDDSQLPKDRFSAERLKGVDSTLKIQPAKLEDSAVYLCASSLGQRSSGNTIYFGEGSWLTVV.

The table lists this clone with a count of one. CDR3 sequence: CASSSPASGRANEQFF. The CDR3 nucleotides are TGTGCCAGCAGTTCCCCGGCTAGCGGGAGGGCAAATGAGCAGTTCTTC. The chain has TRBV28 and TRBJ2-1; 12 bases align to TRBD2. V lost 4 bases to trimming and J lost 7 bases; unmatched junction nucleotides: 8. Germline CDR1 is MDHEN and CDR2 is SYDVKM. The CDR3 runs 16 residues.

The rearrangement uses TRBV10-2 and TRBJ2-1, with 8 positions matching TRBD1. Per germline, CDR1 WSHSY and CDR2 SAAADI. The V gene end was trimmed by 5 bases and the J gene end by 7 bases; junction bases not matched to a gene: 7. CDR3 size: 14 residues. CDR3 sequence reads: CASSSTRGLNEQFF. The CDR3 DNA sequence: TGCGCCAGCAGTTCTACCAGGGGGCTGAATGAGCAGTTCTTC.

This clone was found a few times. The rearrangement uses TRBV30 and TRBJ2-2; possibly TRBD2 for D (6 bases). V was clipped by 4 bases and J by 6 bases, with 12 bases between them. The CDR3 totals 13 residues. Germline loops: CDR1 GTSNPN, CDR2 SVGIG (reference sequence). The CDR3 bases are TGTGCCTGGACCTCGGGAGTGGCCGGGGAGCTGTTTTTT. This gives the protein CAWTSGVAGELFF.

The J gene is TRBJ2-3, the V gene TRBV24-1, with 9 bases fitting TRBD1. The CDR3 covers 16 residues. J gave up 0 bases and V 5 bases, and 5 bases lay outside the gene matches. Germline CDR1 is KGHDR and CDR2 is SFDVKD. The CDR3: CATSAIGTGSTDTQYF. The CDR3, as DNA: TGTGCCACCAGTGCAATTGGGACAGGGAGCACAGATACGCAGTATTTT.

This clone was found once. The chain carries TRBV4-1 and TRBJ1-2; TRBD1 matches 9 bases. There are 16 residues in the CDR3. The V and J ends lost 3 bases and 3 bases, in that order; junction bases with no gene match: 8. The germline V gene encodes CDR1 MGHRA and CDR2 YSYEKL. The CDR3 loop is CASSQAQGASDYGYTF. The CDR3 coding sequence is TGCGCCAGCAGCCAGGCACAGGGGGCGTCGGACTATGGCTACACCTTC.

The chain is built from TRBV5-8 and TRBJ2-7; tentative D call: TRBD2 (6 bases). This CDR3 comprises 13 residues. Germline CDR1 reads SGHTS; CDR2 reads YDEGEE. Trimming took off 3 bases at V and 4 bases at J, with 11 bases between the two ends. The CDR3 reads CASSSGGYYEQYF. CDR3 DNA sequence: TGTGCCAGCAGCTCAGGAGGGTATTACGAGCAGTACTTC.

J is TRBJ2-3 and V is TRBV6-6; 7 bases are a match to TRBD2. Germline V gene lookup returns CDR1 MNHNY and CDR2 SVGAGI (reference sequence). The CDR3 is 15 amino acids. J lost 4 bases, V lost 7 bases, and 11 bases had no gene match. The CDR3 nucleotides are TGTGCCAGCACTAAAGGGAGGGAAGGCGCAGATACGCAGTATTTT. It encodes CASTKGREGADTQYF.

This clone was counted once. The genes are TRBV29-1 and TRBJ2-1; 11 nucleotides align to TRBD2. J was trimmed by 9 bases and V by 8 bases; bases with no gene match: 9. This CDR3 region has 13 residues. Germline V gives CDR1 SQVTM, CDR2 ANQGSEA. The CDR3 is CSYEELAGVEQFF. The DNA for the CDR3 is TGCAGCTATGAGGAACTAGCGGGAGTTGAGCAGTTCTTC.

This chain connects TRBV3-1 (or the pseudogene TRBV3-2) to TRBJ2-6; TRBD1 aligns across 8 bases. V was pared by 4 bases and J by 3 bases, with 2 bases of the junction left unmatched. Looked up from germline, CDR1 is LGHDT and CDR2 is YNNKEL (reference sequence). This CDR3 is built from 15 residues. The CDR3 here is CASSPRGLGANVLTF. CDR3 coding DNA: TGTGCCAGCAGCCCCAGGGGGCTTGGGGCCAACGTCCTGACTTTC.

V is TRBV30 and J is TRBJ1-2, with 7 bases lining up with TRBD1. V gave up 3 bases and J gave up 5 bases; unmatched junction bases: 9. CDR3 size: 14 residues. Germline values: CDR1 GTSNPN, CDR2 SVGIG (reference sequence). DNA of the CDR3: TGTGCCTGGAGCGCGGCACAGGGGTGGTATGGCTACACCTTC. Its translation is CAWSAAQGWYGYTF.

The V gene is TRBV24-1, the J gene TRBJ2-3; no clear D gene. Trimming pared 1 base from V and 6 bases from J, leaving 16 bases between. The CDR3 runs to 16 residues. Per the germline V gene, CDR1 is KGHDR and CDR2 is SFDVKD. The CDR3 region is CATSDLERGSLDTQYF. For the CDR3, the DNA is TGTGCCACCAGTGATTTAGAGCGAGGTTCCTTGGATACGCAGTATTTT.

This chain uses TRBV24-1 with TRBJ1-2, with D possibly matching TRBD1 (5 bases). The germline V and J ends were trimmed by 2 bases and 4 bases, with 10 bases remaining between them. The CDR3 is made up of 14 amino acids. Looked up from germline, CDR1 is KGHDR and CDR2 is SFDVKD. DNA of the CDR3: TGTGCCACCAGTGATTCTATGACAGTCTATGGCTACACCTTC. Translation: CATSDSMTVYGYTF.

This clone is a singleton in its sample. In nucleotides, the CDR3 is TGTGCCACCAGTGCCAGGGACAGGACCGTCACTGAAGCTTTCTTT. Translating it yields CATSARDRTVTEAFF. This chain links TRBV24-1 with TRBJ1-1; TRBD1 matches at 8 bases. This CDR3 comprises 15 residues. The ends lost 5 bases at V and 4 bases at J; junction bases unmatched: 8. The germline V gene encodes CDR1 KGHDR and CDR2 SFDVKD.

The J gene is TRBJ1-4, the V gene TRBV20-1, with 8 positions matching TRBD1. The CDR3 totals 15 residues. The germline V gene has CDR1 DFQATT and CDR2 SNEGSKA (reference sequence). The V segment lost 3 bases and the J segment 3 bases; nucleotides outside the gene matches: 6. The CDR3 region is CSASGQGWANEKLFF. DNA for the CDR3: TGCAGTGCTAGTGGACAGGGATGGGCTAATGAAAAACTGTTTTTT.

Points on this clone: The same CDR3 can be traced to other DNA sequences in this sample. The rearrangement joins TRBV5-4 to TRBJ2-1, with 9 bases lining up with TRBD2. Germline CDR1 reads SGHNT; CDR2 reads YYREEE (reference sequence). The length of the CDR3 is 15 residues. V gave up 0 bases and J gave up 4 bases; unmatched junction bases: 2. The CDR3 coding sequence is TGTGCCAGCAGCTTGGGACTAGCGGATTACAATGAGCAGTTCTTC. Its translation is CASSLGLADYNEQFF.

Concerning this clone: Other DNA variants within this sample encode the same CDR3. The chain is built from TRBV29-1 and TRBJ1-1; perhaps TRBD1 as D (5 bases). The V and J ends lost 6 bases and 0 bases respectively, with 17 bases between them. Germline V CDR1 and CDR2: SQVTM, ANQGSEA. CDR3 length: 15 amino acids. CDR3 region: CSVGGPGGMNTEAFF. The CDR3 DNA sequence: TGCAGCGTGGGGGGTCCTGGGGGGATGAACACTGAAGCTTTCTTT.

This clone showed up just once. The chain couples TRBV19 to TRBJ2-4, with 8 bases lining up with TRBD2. The CDR3 loop spans 16 amino acids. Germline CDR1 reads LNHDA; CDR2 reads SQIVND (reference sequence). The V segment lost 6 bases and the J segment 6 bases; nucleotides outside the gene matches: 13. The CDR3 sequence: CASRSPTGLAGNIQYF. CDR3 DNA: TGTGCCAGTAGATCCCCCACCGGACTAGCTGGAAACATTCAGTACTTC.

This sequence joins TRBV2 and TRBJ2-5, with D maybe TRBD1 (5 bases). Trimming removed 5 bases from V and 4 bases from J, with 17 bases in between. The CDR3 sequence is 15 residues long. The germline gives CDR1 SNHLY, CDR2 FYNNEI. The CDR3 region is CASSSVQASGETQYF. CDR3 bases: TGTGCCAGCAGTTCGGTACAGGCCTCGGGAGAGACCCAGTACTTC.

The chain is built from TRBV2 and TRBJ1-1, with 9 bases identical to TRBD1. There are 13 residues in the CDR3. CDR1 is SNHLY, CDR2 FYNNEI, per germline. J was trimmed by 5 bases and V by 8 bases; bases with no gene match: 6. This CDR3 is CASGGTGRTEAFF. The CDR3 DNA follows: TGTGCCAGCGGGGGGACAGGGCGTACTGAAGCTTTCTTT.

V is TRBV30 and J is TRBJ2-5; perhaps TRBD1 as D (6 bases). The CDR3 has 11 amino acids. The germline V gene encodes CDR1 GTSNPN and CDR2 SVGIG (reference sequence). V lost 4 bases and J lost 3, with 6 bases in between. In DNA form, the CDR3 reads TGTGCCTGGAACAGGGAAGAGACCCAGTACTTC. It encodes CAWNREETQYF.

V usage is TRBV28 and J usage is TRBJ2-3, with a possible D match to TRBD2 (6 bases). The ends were cut back, 3 bases at V and 1 base at J, with 14 bases in the middle. The CDR3 spans 16 residues. Germline lookup yields CDR1 MDHEN and CDR2 SYDVKM. The CDR3 nucleotides read TGTGCCAGCAGTTTGGGGCGGAGGGAGGGCACAGATACGCAGTATTTT. It specifies CASSLGRREGTDTQYF.

Only a few counts were recorded for this clone. The rearrangement links TRBV4-2 to TRBJ1-4; D perhaps matches TRBD1 (6 bases). The ends were cut back, 0 bases at V and 4 bases at J, with 9 bases in the middle. The germline V gene has CDR1 LGHNA and CDR2 YNFKEQ. The CDR3 contains 15 residues. CDR3 sequence: CASSQDGQINEKLFF. The DNA of the CDR3 is TGTGCCAGCAGCCAAGACGGACAGATTAATGAAAAACTGTTTTTT.

This chain uses TRBV9 with TRBJ1-2; D remains ambiguous. Germline CDR1 SGDLS, CDR2 YYNGEE. This CDR3 region has 15 residues. V lost 0 bases and J lost 4, with 13 bases in between. DNA of the CDR3: TGTGCCAGCAGCGTAGGGGCCGGGGAGGTCTATGGCTACACCTTC. This gives the protein CASSVGAGEVYGYTF.

This sequence joins TRBV3-1 (or the pseudogene TRBV3-2) and TRBJ1-1; no clear D gene. The germline CDR1 and CDR2 sequences are LGHDT and YNNKEL (reference sequence). Trimming took 0 bases from V and 1 from J, leaving 6 bases between them. The CDR3 runs 14 residues. In DNA, the CDR3 is TGTGCCAGCAGCCAAGAACAGCCGAACACTGAAGCTTTCTTT. Protein: CASSQEQPNTEAFF.

The chain is built from TRBV27 and TRBJ1-2; TRBD1 agrees at 8 bases. Losses at the gene ends were 9 bases for V and 0 bases for J; bases not matched to a gene: 9. CDR3 length equals 15 residues. CDR1 and CDR2 (germline): MNHEY, SMNVEV (reference sequence). CDR3 amino acids: CASRTGSGTNYGYTF. CDR3 DNA sequence: TGTGCCAGTAGGACAGGGTCGGGGACTAACTATGGCTACACCTTC.

In this sample, this clone turned up once. CDR3 in DNA: TGTGCCACCAGTGAGACAGGGCTCTTAACTGGCTACACCTTC. Protein: CATSETGLLTGYTF. This rearrangement joins TRBV24-1 to TRBJ1-2, with 7 bases identical to TRBD1. Germline loops: CDR1 KGHDR, CDR2 SFDVKD. Trimming cost V 4 bases and J 7 bases; bases outside gene matches: 8. CDR3 length: 14 residues.

The V call is TRBV7-2, the J call TRBJ1-5; D is undetermined. The CDR3 loop spans 17 amino acids. Germline lookup yields CDR1 SGHTA and CDR2 FQGNSA. Trimming stripped 6 bases from V and 2 bases from J, with 20 bases between. In DNA form, the CDR3 reads TGTGCCAGCAGTCCCACGGGAAAGGGTCGGGGCAATCAGCCCCAGCATTTT. Its protein is CASSPTGKGRGNQPQHF.

The chain recombines TRBV30 with TRBJ2-5; no reliable D call. Trimming pared 2 bases from V and 1 base from J, leaving 2 bases between. This CDR3 comprises 11 residues. Per the germline V gene, CDR1 is GTSNPN and CDR2 is SVGIG (reference sequence). CDR3 nucleotide sequence: TGTGCCTGGAGTCTCCAAGAGACCCAGTACTTC. It specifies CAWSLQETQYF.